These T cell receptor beta chains were read from a single sample in a study of T cells in Graves' hyperthyroidism and ophthalmopathy. TCRdb itself ran the multiplex PCR reads through MiXCR, one entry per CDR3 protein. The repertoire has 85,000 to 110,000 distinct CDR3 sequences, approximately 50% of them found once; the top ten carry about 28%. Sequenced input: blood. These receptors all stem from a middle-aged man with Graves' hyperthyroidism. Both conserved end residues are part of each CDR3. D genes are given only for firm matches. Clone size is not always given. Where it is, it says once, few, many or a class for expanded clones.

clone_size | d_call | j_call | v_call | cdr3_aa | cdr3_nt
many | TRBD1 | TRBJ1-1 | TRBV20-1 | CSAQEGQGRTEAFF | TGCAGTGCTCAAGAGGGACAGGGGAGAACTGAAGCTTTCTTT
few | - | TRBJ1-3 | TRBV6-5 | CASSERGDKGWNTIYF | TGTGCCAGCAGTGAAAGGGGGGACAAAGGGTGGAACACCATATATTTT
- | - | TRBJ2-7 | TRBV7-8 | CASSLVGAWAYGQYF | TGTGCCAGCAGCTTAGTCGGGGCTTGGGCCTACGGGCAGTACTTC
- | TRBD2 | TRBJ2-2 | TRBV6-6 | CASSYAPREAVPTGELCF | TGTGCCAGCAGTTACGCCCCTCGGGAGGCCGTACCAACCGGGGAGCTGTGTTTT
- | - | TRBJ1-2 | TRBV7-8 | CASSFPEGGYTF | TGTGCCAGCAGCTTCCCCGAGGGCGGCTACACCTTC
- | - | TRBJ2-1 | TRBV7-9 | CASSLRRGGDNEQFF | TGTGCCAGCAGCTTAAGGAGGGGGGGAGACAATGAGCAGTTCTTC
- | - | TRBJ1-6 | TRBV27 | CASSFEGEENSPLHF | TGTGCCAGCAGTTTTGAGGGGGAAGAGAATTCACCCCTCCACTTT
many | - | TRBJ2-1 | TRBV6-2/TRBV6-3 | CASSYSPGPQFF | TGTGCCAGCAGTTATTCTCCGGGCCCGCAGTTCTTC
- | TRBD2 | TRBJ2-1 | TRBV11-2 | CASKQTSGGDNEQFF | TGTGCCAGCAAACAGACTAGCGGGGGCGACAATGAGCAGTTCTTC
- | - | TRBJ2-7 | TRBV5-6 | CASSFWDDSYEQYF | TGTGCCAGCAGCTTTTGGGACGACTCCTACGAGCAGTACTTC
- | TRBD2 | TRBJ2-1 | TRBV7-2 | CASSPIGTSVHNEQFF | TGTGCCAGCAGTCCGATTGGGACTAGCGTCCACAATGAGCAGTTCTTC
- | - | TRBJ2-1 | TRBV9 | CASSPQRGSFNEQFF | TGTGCCAGCAGCCCTCAGAGGGGGAGTTTCAATGAGCAGTTCTTC
many | TRBD1 | TRBJ1-1 | TRBV2 | CASSKDRDTEAFF | TGTGCCAGCAGTAAGGACAGGGACACTGAAGCTTTCTTT
- | - | TRBJ1-1 | TRBV12-3/TRBV12-4 | CASSWGGPRNTEAFF | TGTGCCAGCAGTTGGGGCGGACCTAGGAACACTGAAGCTTTCTTT
- | - | TRBJ1-4 | TRBV15 | CATSALKHATNEKLFF | TGTGCCACCAGCGCACTCAAGCATGCAACAAATGAAAAACTGTTTTTT
- | TRBD1 | TRBJ1-2 | TRBV7-9 | CASSGQGVGGNTF | TGTGCCAGCAGTGGACAGGGGGTTGGTGGAAACACCTTC
- | - | TRBJ1-6 | TRBV7-2 | CASSATSRVDSPLHF | TGTGCCAGCAGTGCTACCTCAAGGGTGGATTCACCCCTCCACTTT
many | - | TRBJ1-2 | TRBV12-3/TRBV12-4 | CASTKGQNYGYTF | TGTGCCAGCACTAAAGGACAGAACTATGGCTACACCTTC
few | - | TRBJ1-6 | TRBV18 | CASSPSRLSVQGYSPLHF | TGTGCCAGCTCACCATCGAGATTGTCGGTCCAGGGATACTCACCCCTCCACTTT
- | TRBD2 | TRBJ2-3 | TRBV6-5 | CASSARGRLFSTDTPYF | TGTGCCAGCAGCGCCCGCGGGAGATTGTTTAGCACAGATACGCCGTATTTT
- | TRBD1 | TRBJ1-5 | TRBV15 | CATSRKTGDQPQHF | TGTGCCACCAGCAGAAAGACAGGGGATCAGCCCCAGCATTTT
- | TRBD1 | TRBJ1-1 | TRBV29-1 | CSATPYGQGNTEAFF | TGCAGCGCGACCCCATACGGACAGGGGAACACTGAAGCTTTCTTT
- | - | TRBJ1-1 | TRBV10-1 | CASGGAGYYTEAFF | TGCGCCAGCGGGGGGGCAGGGTACTACACTGAAGCTTTCTTT
few | - | TRBJ1-1 | TRBV29-1 | CSASGGTEAFF | TGCAGCGCCTCGGGAGGGACTGAAGCTTTCTTT